This T cell receptor (beta chain) stems from a study of identical twins. Findings and limits, study-wide: Sequences that were beta out-of-frame showed weaker excess twin sharing. The abundant beta clonotypes from cord blood had fewer insertions, and memory repertoires had none of this.

In its sample, this clonotype was seen a few times. Antigen specificity is unknown. TCRdb re-called the 5' RACE reads through MiXCR, storing one row per CDR3 protein. The sample holds fewer than 250,000 distinct CDR3 sequences, 6.5% to 9% seen once. Unmatched junction bases numbered 5, after V lost 5 bases and J lost 9 bases. The germline CDR1 and CDR2 sequences are PRHDT and FYEKMQ (reference sequence). This CDR3 has 15 amino acids. This same sample was also taken into another study, of yellow fever vaccine responses in identical twins.

Specimen: CD8+ T cells sorted from blood. V gene TRBV13 combines with J gene TRBJ1-6; TRBD1 matches 12 bases. The receptor comes from a woman aged 18-35 years in good health. CDR3 DNA sequence: TGTGCCAGCAGCCCGGGACAGGGGGCCATTTCACCCCTCCACTTT. Amino acid sequence: CASSPGQGAISPLHF.